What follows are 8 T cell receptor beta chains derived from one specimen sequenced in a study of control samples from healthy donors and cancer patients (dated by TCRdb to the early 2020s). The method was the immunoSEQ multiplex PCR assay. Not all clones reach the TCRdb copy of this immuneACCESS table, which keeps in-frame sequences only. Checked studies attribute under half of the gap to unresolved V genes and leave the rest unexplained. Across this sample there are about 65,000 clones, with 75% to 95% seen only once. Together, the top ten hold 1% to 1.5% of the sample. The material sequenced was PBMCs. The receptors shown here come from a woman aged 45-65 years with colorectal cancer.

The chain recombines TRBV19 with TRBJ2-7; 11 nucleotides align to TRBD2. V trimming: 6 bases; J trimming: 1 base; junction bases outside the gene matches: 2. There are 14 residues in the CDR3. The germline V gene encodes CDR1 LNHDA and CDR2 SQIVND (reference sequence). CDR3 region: CASRRTSGSYEQYF. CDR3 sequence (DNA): TGTGCCAGTAGAAGGACTAGCGGGTCCTACGAGCAGTACTTC. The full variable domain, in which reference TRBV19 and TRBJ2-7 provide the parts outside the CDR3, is DGGITQSPKYLFRKEGQNVTLSCEQNLNHDAMYWYRQDPGQGLRLIYYSQIVNDFQKGDIAEGYSVSREKKESFPLTVTSAQKNPTAFYLCASRRTSGSYEQYFGPGTRLTVT.

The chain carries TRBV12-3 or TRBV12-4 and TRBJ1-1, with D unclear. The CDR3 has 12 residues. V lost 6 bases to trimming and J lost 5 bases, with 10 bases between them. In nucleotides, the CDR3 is TGTGCCAGCAGCCAAGTCCCTACTGAAGCTTTCTTT. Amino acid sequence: CASSQVPTEAFF.

The CDR3 loop reads CSASFSTYEQYF. DNA of the CDR3: TGCAGTGCTAGTTTTTCGACCTACGAGCAGTACTTC. V and J are TRBV20-1 and TRBJ2-7; no reliable D call. There are 12 residues in the CDR3. The germline V and J ends were trimmed by 3 bases and 2 bases, with 8 bases remaining between them. From germline, CDR1 is DFQATT and CDR2 SNEGSKA (reference sequence).

The CDR3 sequence is CASSQDALQIYNEQFF. CDR3 DNA: TGTGCCAGCAGCCAAGACGCCCTCCAGATCTACAATGAGCAGTTCTTC. The chain recombines TRBV3-1 (or the pseudogene TRBV3-2) with TRBJ2-1, with D hard to call. Germline loops: CDR1 LGHDT, CDR2 YNNKEL (reference sequence). The germline V and J ends were trimmed by 0 bases and 3 bases, with 12 bases remaining between them. The CDR3 sequence is 16 residues long.

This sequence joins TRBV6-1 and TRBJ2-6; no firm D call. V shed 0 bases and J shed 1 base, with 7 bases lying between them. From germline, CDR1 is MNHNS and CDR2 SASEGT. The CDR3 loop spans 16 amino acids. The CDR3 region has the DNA TGTGCCAGCAGTGAAGCGCTCCGGTCTGGGGCCAACGTCCTGACTTTC. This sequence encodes CASSEALRSGANVLTF.

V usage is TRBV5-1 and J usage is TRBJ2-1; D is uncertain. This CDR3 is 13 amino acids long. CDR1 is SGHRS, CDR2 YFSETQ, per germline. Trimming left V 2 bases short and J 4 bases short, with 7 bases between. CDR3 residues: CASSFLGYNEQFF. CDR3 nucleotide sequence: TGCGCCAGCAGCTTTCTAGGTTACAATGAGCAGTTCTTC.

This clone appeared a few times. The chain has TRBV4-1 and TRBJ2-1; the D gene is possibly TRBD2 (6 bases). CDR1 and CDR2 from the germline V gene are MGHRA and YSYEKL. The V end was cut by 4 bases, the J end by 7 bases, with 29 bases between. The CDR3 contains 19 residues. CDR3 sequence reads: CASSPTLRRLGREGNEQFF. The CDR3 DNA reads TGCGCCAGCAGCCCCACTCTCCGTCGTTTGGGGCGGGAAGGTAATGAGCAGTTCTTC.

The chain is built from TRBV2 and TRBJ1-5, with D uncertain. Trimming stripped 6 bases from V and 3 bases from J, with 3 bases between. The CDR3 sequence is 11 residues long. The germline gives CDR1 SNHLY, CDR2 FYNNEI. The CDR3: CASRSNQPQHF. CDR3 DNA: TGTGCCAGCAGGTCCAATCAGCCCCAGCATTTT. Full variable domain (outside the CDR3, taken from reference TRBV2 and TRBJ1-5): EPEVTQTPSHQVTQMGQEVILRCVPISNHLYFYWYRQILGQKVEFLVSFYNNEISEKSEIFDDQFSVERPDGSNFTLKIRSTKLEDSAMYFCASRSNQPQHFGDGTRLSIL.